The 18 T cell receptor beta chains below come from one sample, sequenced in a study of CD8+ T cells in alopecia areata. It was cDNA, reverse transcribed from extracted RNA, that served as the sequencing template. The protocol was immunoSEQ multiplex PCR, while the TCRdb copy is restricted to in-frame clones and leaves out a portion. The repertoire consists of roughly 120,000 clones, with 35% to 45% occurring once and the leading ten covering approximately 3.3%. Source material: CD4+ T cells sorted from blood. The receptor source for this set is a human donor with alopecia areata.

In this sample, this clone turned up a few times. This chain links TRBV29-1 with TRBJ2-1; D is ambiguous. CDR3 length: 12 amino acids. Trimming removed 6 bases at V and 0 bases at J, with 6 bases between. Germline CDR1 SQVTM, CDR2 ANQGSEA. The CDR3 DNA is TGCAGCGTGAAGAGCTCCTACAATGAGCAGTTCTTC. This translates into CSVKSSYNEQFF.

The chain couples TRBV6-5 to TRBJ2-1, with 7 bases matching TRBD1. The CDR3 has 13 residues. Trimming removed 7 bases from V and 6 bases from J; junction bases left unmatched: 6. Germline assignment: CDR1 MNHEY and CDR2 SVGAGI. The DNA for the CDR3 is TGTGCCAGCACGCCACAGGGGAGCAATGAGCAGTTCTTC. This translates into CASTPQGSNEQFF.

This clone was picked up a small number of times. The chain is built from TRBV7-9 and TRBJ1-4; 8 bases align to TRBD1. Germline assignment: CDR1 SEHNR and CDR2 FQNEAQ (reference sequence). With V trimmed by 4 bases and J by 7 bases, 5 bases remained unmatched. CDR3 size: 14 residues. The CDR3 loop reads CASSSQGAREKLFF. The CDR3 coding sequence is TGTGCCAGCAGCTCGCAGGGGGCGCGTGAAAAACTGTTTTTT.

This rearrangement joins TRBV30 to TRBJ1-2; 8 bases are a match to TRBD1. V dropped 0 bases and J dropped 5; count of bases not matched to a gene: 2. CDR3 length: 13 amino acids. Per the germline V gene, CDR1 is GTSNPN and CDR2 is SVGIG (reference sequence). The CDR3 bases are TGTGCCTGGAGTGTAACAGGGGGGTATGGCTACACCTTC. Its translation is CAWSVTGGYGYTF.

The chain's CDR3 is CASSLGQGATGELFF. CDR3 bases: TGTGCCAGCAGCTTAGGACAGGGTGCAACCGGGGAGCTGTTTTTT. The chain employs TRBV11-2 and TRBJ2-2; 7 nucleotides agree with TRBD1. The V and J ends lost 1 base and 5 bases, in that order; junction bases with no gene match: 4. Germline V gene sequence: CDR1 SGHAT, CDR2 FQNNGV. CDR3 length: 15 amino acids. Supplemented by reference TRBV11-2 and TRBJ2-2, the full variable domain reads EAGVAQSPRYKIIEKRQSVAFWCNPISGHATLYWYQQILGQGPKLLIQFQNNGVVDDSQLPKDRFSAERLKGVDSTLKIQPAKLEDSAVYLCASSLGQGATGELFFGEGSRLTVL.

This sequence joins TRBV29-1 and TRBJ2-1; D unclear. Germline V gene sequence: CDR1 SQVTM, CDR2 ANQGSEA. This CDR3 is 13 amino acids long. V was clipped by 5 bases and J by 2 bases, with 10 bases between them. The CDR3 region has the DNA TGCAGCGTTCACCCAGGAACCTACAATGAGCAGTTCTTC. Residues: CSVHPGTYNEQFF.

In its sample, this clone was seen a few times. J is TRBJ2-1 and V is TRBV29-1; TRBD1 matches 9 bases. The germline V gene has CDR1 SQVTM and CDR2 ANQGSEA. Germline trimming cut 6 bases from V and 12 bases from J; bases unmatched to any gene: 6. The CDR3 loop spans 11 amino acids. The CDR3 here is CSVEQGAGQFF. For the CDR3, the DNA is TGCAGCGTGGAACAGGGGGCTGGGCAGTTCTTC.

The genes are TRBV6-1 and TRBJ1-1; no definite D call. Between the trimmed V and J ends, which lost 8 bases and 2 bases, there was a span of 3 bases. The length of the CDR3 is 10 residues. CDR1 is MNHNS, CDR2 SASEGT, per germline. As DNA, the CDR3 is TGTGCCAGCCGAAACACTGAAGCTTTCTTT. Translated: CASRNTEAFF.

The genes are TRBV7-2 and TRBJ2-2; no reliable D call. This CDR3 spans 16 amino acids. The germline V and J ends were trimmed by 1 base and 0 bases, with 9 bases remaining between them. Germline V gene lookup returns CDR1 SGHTA and CDR2 FQGNSA. CDR3 coding DNA: TGTGCCAGCAGCTTAGGGGCGGTATCGAACACCGGGGAGCTGTTTTTT. Encoded protein: CASSLGAVSNTGELFF.

Only a few counts were recorded for this clone. The rearrangement links TRBV23-1 to TRBJ2-7; D gene ambiguous. TRBV23-1 falls under the ORF class, with uncertain function. The CDR3 is made up of 11 amino acids. V gave up 6 bases and J gave up 3 bases, with 6 bases separating them. DNA for the CDR3: TGCGCCAGCAGGACAAGCTACGAGCAGTACTTC. Protein sequence: CASRTSYEQYF.

The table lists this clone with a few counts. The chain employs TRBV7-9 and TRBJ2-5, with 11 positions matching TRBD2. Germline CDR1 and CDR2: SEHNR and FQNEAQ (reference sequence). The CDR3 has 15 amino acids. After removal of 2 bases from V and 4 bases from J, the junction contained 3 bases not matched to a gene. The CDR3 nucleotides are TGTGCCAGCAGCTTATCGGGACTAGCGGCAGAGACCCAGTACTTC. Its translation: CASSLSGLAAETQYF.

This clone was seen only a few times. V gene TRBV27 combines with J gene TRBJ1-1, with 10 bases fitting TRBD1. The CDR3 is 14 residues long. After removal of 2 bases from V and 5 bases from J, the junction contained 2 bases not matched to a gene. The germline V gene has CDR1 MNHEY and CDR2 SMNVEV (reference sequence). DNA of the CDR3: TGTGCCAGCAGTTTAGGACAGGGGGAAACTGAAGCTTTCTTT. Its translation: CASSLGQGETEAFF.

This clone occurred a few times. V gene TRBV11-2 combines with J gene TRBJ2-2; no clear D gene. Trimming removed 5 bases from V and 5 bases from J, with 12 bases in between. Germline loops: CDR1 SGHAT, CDR2 FQNNGV. This CDR3 spans 14 amino acids. The CDR3 spells CASSIWTWTGELFF. In DNA, the CDR3 is TGTGCCAGCAGCATATGGACGTGGACCGGGGAGCTGTTTTTT.

This clone was seen a few times. J is TRBJ1-5 and V is TRBV29-1; D not resolved. The CDR3 is made up of 12 amino acids. The V end was cut by 4 bases, the J end by 1 base, with 5 bases between. Germline assignment: CDR1 SQVTM and CDR2 ANQGSEA. The CDR3 spells CSVAGSNQPQHF. The CDR3 nucleotides are TGCAGCGTTGCAGGCAGCAATCAGCCCCAGCATTTT.

The CDR3 reads CAWSRGRDQPQHF. The CDR3 DNA reads TGTGCCTGGAGCCGGGGAAGGGATCAGCCCCAGCATTTT. The gene calls are TRBV30 and TRBJ1-5; D is unresolved. Germline-derived CDR1 and CDR2 are GTSNPN and SVGIG (reference sequence). The ends were cut back, 3 bases at V and 5 bases at J, with 11 bases in the middle. The CDR3 runs to 13 residues.

This clone occurred a few times. J is TRBJ2-7 and V is TRBV7-9, with D possibly TRBD1 on 6 matching bases. Trimming stripped 5 bases from V and 3 bases from J, with 11 bases between. The CDR3 consists of 13 residues. Germline-derived CDR1 and CDR2 are SEHNR and FQNEAQ (reference sequence). The CDR3 nucleotides read TGTGCCAGCAGCGCCTTACAGGGCTACGAGCAGTACTTC. Its protein product is CASSALQGYEQYF.

The V and J genes are TRBV29-1 and TRBJ1-2; TRBD1 might be the D (5 bases). The CDR3 loop spans 14 amino acids. Trimming shortened V by 6 bases and J by 7 bases, and 21 bases separated the two germline ends. Per germline, CDR1 SQVTM and CDR2 ANQGSEA. The CDR3 loop is CSVQPRGRPAGYTF. As DNA, the CDR3 is TGCAGCGTCCAACCCCGGGGCCGGCCGGCTGGCTACACCTTC.

This clone was seen a single time. Other DNA sequences in this specimen translate into the identical CDR3. V usage is TRBV5-1 and J usage is TRBJ2-7; no clear D gene. Trimming removed 0 bases at V and 3 bases at J, with 7 bases between. This CDR3 has 13 residues. Germline V lookup: CDR1 SGHRS, CDR2 YFSETQ. This chain's CDR3 is CASSLGQDYEQYF. The DNA of the CDR3 is TGCGCCAGCAGCTTGGGGCAGGACTACGAGCAGTACTTC. Combining the CDR3 with reference TRBV5-1 and TRBJ2-7 gives the whole variable domain KAGVTQTPRYLIKTRGQQVTLSCSPISGHRSVSWYQQTPGQGLQFLFEYFSETQRNKGNFPGRFSGRQFSNSRSEMNVSTLELGDSALYLCASSLGQDYEQYFGPGTRLTVT.